This T cell receptor (beta chain) came from a study of blood T cell repertoires in COVID-19. Study-level background: PBMCs, B-cell-depleted T cells, or T cells provided the cDNA or gDNA that made up the material.

Method: immunoSEQ multiplex PCR; TCRdb's copy keeps in-frame clones and lacks some. Among roughly 180,000 clones listed, about nine tenths were seen once. The study recruited people aged about 18 to 95 years across about two dozen US areas. Cohorts were based on clinical histories the participants reported. Resolution of symptoms, clearance, or two negative PCRs was present in recovered Cohort 3 donors. The CDR3 totals 14 residues. The germline gives CDR1 SGHRS, CDR2 YFSETQ. V lost 7 bases to trimming and J lost 4 bases; unmatched junction nucleotides: 8. The TCR sequence derives from a woman in her 30s who had recovered from COVID-19. The sequenced material came from PBMCs or T cells enriched from blood (not recorded which). The chain employs TRBV5-1 and TRBJ1-5; 7 nucleotides align to TRBD1. CDR3 in amino acids: CASQGVPGNQPQHF. In nucleotides, the CDR3 is TGCGCCAGCCAGGGGGTCCCAGGGAATCAGCCCCAGCATTTT.